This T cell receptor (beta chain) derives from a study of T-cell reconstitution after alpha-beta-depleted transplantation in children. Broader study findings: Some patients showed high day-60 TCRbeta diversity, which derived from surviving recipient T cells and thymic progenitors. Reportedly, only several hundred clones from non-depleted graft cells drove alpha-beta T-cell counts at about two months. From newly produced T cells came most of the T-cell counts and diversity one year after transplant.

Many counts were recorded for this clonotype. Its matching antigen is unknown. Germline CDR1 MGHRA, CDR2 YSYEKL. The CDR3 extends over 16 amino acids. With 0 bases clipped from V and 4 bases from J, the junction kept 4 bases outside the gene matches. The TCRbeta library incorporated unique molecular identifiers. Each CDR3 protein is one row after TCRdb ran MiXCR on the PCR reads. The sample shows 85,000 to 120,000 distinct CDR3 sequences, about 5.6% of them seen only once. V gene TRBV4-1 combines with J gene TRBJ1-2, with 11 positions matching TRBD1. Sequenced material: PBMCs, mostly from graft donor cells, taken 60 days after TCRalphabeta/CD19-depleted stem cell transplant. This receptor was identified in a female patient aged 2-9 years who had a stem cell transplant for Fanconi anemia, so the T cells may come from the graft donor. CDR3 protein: CASSQERTGGGYGYTF. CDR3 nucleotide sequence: TGCGCCAGCAGCCAAGAAAGGACAGGGGGCGGCTATGGCTACACCTTC.